This T cell receptor beta chain was identified during a study of low-dose radiotherapy and immunotherapy resistance in tumors. V was cut by 3 bases and J by 1 base, with 22 bases left in between. The length of the CDR3 is 19 residues. Germline V CDR1 and CDR2: LNHDA, SQIVND (reference sequence). TRAV- and TRBV-specific primers primed first-strand cDNA, covering alpha and beta chains. TCRs underwent 20 PCR cycles of amplification with a constant-region primer and V-primer adapter. In vitro transcription amplified the mRNA that had been isolated. TCRdb called the reads again in MiXCR, with one record for every CDR3 protein. This sample carries more than 70,000 distinct CDR3 sequences, 20% to 25% of them seen once, and the ten largest clones take roughly 12%. Time point meaning: after trial treatment. This sample's treatment: LDRT plus nivolumab, ipilimumab, low-dose cyclophosphamide and aspirin (RACIN trial).

This clonotype was counted many times. This chain connects TRBV19 to TRBJ2-1, with a possible D match to TRBD2 (6 bases). This sequence originates from a female donor with ovarian cancer. Specimen: PBMCs, collected after low-dose radiotherapy plus immunotherapy. The CDR3 nucleotides read TGTGCCAGTAGTATGTTCGTTCCCCCGGCGGGGCCTTCCTACAATGAGCAGTTCTTC. This sequence encodes CASSMFVPPAGPSYNEQFF.